Listed here are 26 T cell receptor beta chains from one sample, sequenced in a study of shared clonotypes between healthy human individuals. Repertoires were generated with immunoSEQ multiplex PCR, while TCRdb's copy carries only in-frame clones and drops some. The top ten clones hold more than 0.12% of a sample with roughly 2.6 million clones, roughly 92% of them seen once. Material for sequencing was naive CD4+ T cells sorted from blood. Subset given: CD45RA+ positively selected. The receptor source for this set is a man younger than 30 in good health.

This chain links TRBV5-4 with TRBJ2-6; D ambiguous. V lost 5 bases and J lost 4, with 10 bases in between. Germline V gives CDR1 SGHNT, CDR2 YYREEE (reference sequence). CDR3 length: 14 residues. The CDR3 protein is CASSWGSGANVLTF. The CDR3, as DNA: TGTGCCAGCAGTTGGGGATCGGGGGCCAACGTCCTGACTTTC.

This clone appeared once. Other DNA sequences within the sample encode an identical CDR3. The chain carries TRBV19 and TRBJ2-5, with D possibly called TRBD1 or TRBD2 (5 bases each). This CDR3 region has 13 residues. Trimming removed 6 bases from V and 1 base from J, with 9 bases in between. Germline V CDR1 and CDR2: LNHDA, SQIVND (reference sequence). CDR3: CASSGTAQETQYF. DNA of the CDR3: TGTGCCAGTAGCGGGACGGCCCAAGAGACCCAGTACTTC.

The chain is built from TRBV6-4 and TRBJ2-3; 12 nucleotides line up with TRBD2. CDR1 and CDR2 from the germline V gene are MRHNA and SNTAGT. The junction had 6 bases not matched to a gene; V was cut back by 3 bases and J by 8 bases. The length of the CDR3 is 15 residues. The chain's CDR3 is CASSETSGSPGTQYF. CDR3 DNA sequence: TGTGCCAGCAGTGAGACTAGCGGGAGTCCCGGTACGCAGTATTTT.

The V and J genes are TRBV5-4 and TRBJ1-1; D call uncertain. This CDR3 has 15 residues. V shed 1 base and J shed 3 bases, with 13 bases lying between them. The germline CDR1 and CDR2 sequences are SGHNT and YYREEE (reference sequence). Here the CDR3 reads CASSLNAGSDTEAFF. The CDR3 DNA reads as TGTGCCAGCAGCTTGAATGCGGGATCGGACACTGAAGCTTTCTTT.

The genes are TRBV6-1 and TRBJ2-7, with TRBD2 matching over 9 bases. CDR3 size: 15 residues. The V and J ends lost 6 bases and 4 bases, in that order; junction bases with no gene match: 10. The germline V gene encodes CDR1 MNHNS and CDR2 SASEGT. Written as DNA, the CDR3 is TGTGCCAGCAGGACTAGCGGAGCCACTTTTTACGAGCAGTACTTC. This gives the protein CASRTSGATFYEQYF.

The J gene is TRBJ2-1, the V gene TRBV6-1, with unresolved D. The CDR3 is 14 amino acids. V lost 5 bases and J 1 base, leaving 9 bases between the germline ends. The germline V gene encodes CDR1 MNHNS and CDR2 SASEGT. CDR3: CASSPSLSYNEQFF. The CDR3 nucleotides are TGTGCCAGCAGTCCCAGCTTGTCCTACAATGAGCAGTTCTTC.

Only one count was recorded for this clone. The chain joins TRBV7-9 to TRBJ2-4, with 11 bases aligning to TRBD2. This CDR3 contains 18 residues. Per the germline V gene, CDR1 is SEHNR and CDR2 is FQNEAQ (reference sequence). The ends lost 5 bases at V and 0 bases at J; junction bases unmatched: 9. CDR3 loop: CASSDTSGGELAKNIQYF. Written as DNA, the CDR3 is TGTGCCAGCAGCGATACTAGCGGGGGAGAACTAGCCAAAAACATTCAGTACTTC. The full variable domain, with the rest looked up from reference TRBV7-9 and TRBJ2-4, is DTGVSQNPRHKITKRGQNVTFRCDPISEHNRLYWYRQTLGQGPEFLTYFQNEAQLEKSRLLSDRFSAERPKGSFSTLEIQRTEQGDSAMYLCASSDTSGGELAKNIQYFGAGTRLSVL.

V is TRBV6-4 and J is TRBJ1-2, with a possible D match to TRBD1 (5 bases). Germline CDR1 reads MRHNA; CDR2 reads SNTAGT. The CDR3 has 14 amino acids. V was shortened by 4 bases and J by 8 bases, with 17 bases between the two germline ends. CDR3 sequence reads: CASSARDRGDGYTF. In nucleotides, the CDR3 is TGTGCCAGCAGTGCCCGGGACCGAGGAGACGGCTACACCTTC.

V and J are TRBV5-1 and TRBJ2-5; the D is unclear. V dropped 2 bases and J dropped 3 bases, with 5 bases sitting between them. The CDR3 runs to 12 residues. The germline CDR1 and CDR2 sequences are SGHRS and YFSETQ. The DNA of the CDR3 is TGCGCCAGCAGCTTCTTTAAAGAGACCCAGTACTTC. This translates into CASSFFKETQYF.

This chain uses TRBV5-4 with TRBJ2-3; 7 bases line up with TRBD1. This CDR3 has 15 amino acids. From germline, CDR1 is SGHNT and CDR2 YYREEE (reference sequence). Losses at the gene ends were 3 bases for V and 0 bases for J; bases not matched to a gene: 4. CDR3 region: CASSYGTASTDTQYF. The CDR3, as DNA: TGTGCCAGCAGCTACGGGACAGCTAGCACAGATACGCAGTATTTT.

This rearrangement joins TRBV5-4 to TRBJ2-7, with D maybe TRBD2 (5 bases). This CDR3 is built from 13 residues. Between the trimmed V and J ends, which lost 2 bases and 4 bases, there was a span of 10 bases. In germline, CDR1 is SGHNT, CDR2 YYREEE (reference sequence). CDR3 DNA sequence: TGTGCCAGCAGCTTCGGGATTGGATACGAGCAGTACTTC. Its protein is CASSFGIGYEQYF.

This chain uses TRBV30 with TRBJ2-5; 10 bases agree with TRBD2. CDR3 size: 17 residues. V lost 3 bases and J lost 2; bases outside the gene matches: 12. The V gene's germline CDR1 is GTSNPN and CDR2 SVGIG (reference sequence). CDR3 DNA: TGTGCCTGGAGCGGCCTAGCGGGAGCCCTGGGGCAAGAGACCCAGTACTTC. This encodes CAWSGLAGALGQETQYF.

V and J are TRBV29-1 and TRBJ2-1; 11 bases line up with TRBD2. The trim removed 3 bases at V and 8 bases at J, leaving 6 bases unmatched. The CDR3 runs 14 residues. CDR1 is SQVTM, CDR2 ANQGSEA, per germline. The CDR3 sequence is CSVDQTSGTYEQFF. CDR3 nucleotides: TGCAGCGTTGATCAGACTAGCGGGACCTATGAGCAGTTCTTC.

The gene calls are TRBV7-9 and TRBJ2-5, with 8 nucleotides matching TRBD2. Germline CDR1 is SEHNR and CDR2 is FQNEAQ (reference sequence). V was pared by 7 bases and J by 1 base, with 5 bases of the junction left unmatched. The CDR3 spans 14 residues. CDR3 protein: CASILLAAQETQYF. In nucleotides, the CDR3 is TGTGCCAGCATCCTACTAGCGGCCCAAGAGACCCAGTACTTC.

The chain recombines TRBV6-5 with TRBJ2-3, with 10 nucleotides matching TRBD1. Losses at the gene ends were 2 bases for V and 4 bases for J; bases not matched to a gene: 6. In germline, CDR1 is MNHEY, CDR2 SVGAGI. This CDR3 is built from 16 residues. Written as DNA, the CDR3 is TGTGCCAGCAGTTACCGAACCGGGACAGGGGCAGATACGCAGTATTTT. It encodes CASSYRTGTGADTQYF.

The rearrangement uses TRBV7-9 and TRBJ2-3, with 9 bases fitting TRBD2. This CDR3 is 15 amino acids long. Looked up from germline, CDR1 is SEHNR and CDR2 is FQNEAQ (reference sequence). With V trimmed by 5 bases and J by 1 base, 4 bases remained unmatched. The CDR3 region is CASSERLAGTDTQYF. The CDR3, as DNA: TGTGCCAGCAGCGAGCGACTAGCGGGCACAGATACGCAGTATTTT. Combining the CDR3 with reference TRBV7-9 and TRBJ2-3 gives the whole variable domain DTGVSQNPRHKITKRGQNVTFRCDPISEHNRLYWYRQTLGQGPEFLTYFQNEAQLEKSRLLSDRFSAERPKGSFSTLEIQRTEQGDSAMYLCASSERLAGTDTQYFGPGTRLTVL.

This clone occurred once. The rearrangement joins TRBV7-2 to TRBJ1-3; tentative D call: TRBD1 (6 bases). Germline loops: CDR1 SGHTA, CDR2 FQGNSA. V was pared by 5 bases and J by 4 bases, with 12 bases between. The CDR3 length is 14 residues. CDR3 amino acids: CASSRGGEGNTIYF. The CDR3 bases are TGTGCCAGCAGCCGAGGGGGAGAGGGAAACACCATATATTTT.

The chain is built from TRBV20-1 and TRBJ2-1; 9 bases line up with TRBD1. CDR1 DFQATT and CDR2 SNEGSKA come from the germline V gene (reference sequence). V was pared by 5 bases and J by 8 bases, with 1 base of the junction left unmatched. This CDR3 has 11 amino acids. CDR3 nucleotides: TGCAGTGCTGACAGGGGGTATGAGCAGTTCTTC. Its protein product is CSADRGYEQFF.

This clone showed up just a few times. The genes are TRBV30 and TRBJ1-5; D ambiguous. The CDR3 sequence is 13 residues long. Germline-derived CDR1 and CDR2 are GTSNPN and SVGIG (reference sequence). V lost 6 bases and J 5 bases, leaving 14 bases between the germline ends. The CDR3 region is CACAGSLDQPQHF. Here the CDR3 DNA reads TGTGCCTGTGCGGGAAGTCTAGATCAGCCCCAGCATTTT.

The chain is built from TRBV6-1 and TRBJ2-5; D unclear. Between the trimmed V and J ends, which lost 2 bases and 5 bases, there was a span of 6 bases. The germline CDR1 and CDR2 sequences are MNHNS and SASEGT. The CDR3 has 12 amino acids. The CDR3 reads CASSELMETQYF. The CDR3 DNA is TGTGCCAGCAGTGAATTAATGGAGACCCAGTACTTC.

The rearrangement links TRBV6-5 to TRBJ2-1; 8 nucleotides agree with TRBD2. Germline CDR1 is MNHEY and CDR2 is SVGAGI. J gave up 4 bases and V 8 bases, and 4 bases lay outside the gene matches. The CDR3 sequence is 13 residues long. This CDR3 is CASQLAAYNEQFF. Written as DNA, the CDR3 is TGTGCCAGCCAACTAGCGGCTTACAATGAGCAGTTCTTC.

This chain connects TRBV5-1 to TRBJ2-7, with 8 bases identical to TRBD2. With V trimmed by 0 bases and J by 2 bases, 7 bases remained unmatched. This CDR3 is 16 amino acids long. The germline CDR1 and CDR2 sequences are SGHRS and YFSETQ. CDR3 protein: CASSLEFPGGTYEQYF. CDR3 sequence (DNA): TGCGCCAGCAGCTTGGAGTTCCCGGGAGGGACCTACGAGCAGTACTTC. The full variable domain, its missing parts supplied by reference TRBV5-1 and TRBJ2-7, is KAGVTQTPRYLIKTRGQQVTLSCSPISGHRSVSWYQQTPGQGLQFLFEYFSETQRNKGNFPGRFSGRQFSNSRSEMNVSTLELGDSALYLCASSLEFPGGTYEQYFGPGTRLTVT.

Concerning this clone itself: This sample includes further DNA sequences coding for the same CDR3. The V and J genes are TRBV5-1 and TRBJ1-6, with D perhaps matching TRBD1 (5 bases). Germline CDR1 SGHRS, CDR2 YFSETQ. V lost 0 bases and J 5 bases, leaving 6 bases between the germline ends. The CDR3 loop spans 14 amino acids. CDR3 region: CASSLGGDNSPLHF. CDR3 DNA sequence: TGCGCCAGCAGCTTGGGAGGGGATAATTCACCCCTCCACTTT.

The chain carries TRBV4-1 and TRBJ1-6, with D hard to call. Trimming took off 3 bases at V and 6 bases at J, with 9 bases between the two ends. CDR3 length: 14 residues. Per the germline V gene, CDR1 is MGHRA and CDR2 is YSYEKL. Written as DNA, the CDR3 is TGCGCCAGCAGCCATCCGGGCTTTAATTCACCCCTCCACTTT. Its protein product is CASSHPGFNSPLHF.

CDR3 loop: CATSRVHGSYEQYF. CDR3 coding DNA: TGTGCCACCAGCAGAGTACACGGGTCCTACGAGCAGTACTTC. V gene TRBV15 combines with J gene TRBJ2-7; no clear D gene. The CDR3 is made up of 14 amino acids. The germline V and J ends were trimmed by 1 base and 1 base, with 8 bases remaining between them. Germline V gene sequence: CDR1 LNHNV, CDR2 YYDKDF (reference sequence). The full variable domain, rest sourced from reference TRBV15 and TRBJ2-7, is DAMVIQNPRYQVTQFGKPVTLSCSQTLNHNVMYWYQQKSSQAPKLLFHYYDKDFNNEADTPDNFQSRRPNTSFCFLDIRSPGLGDTAMYLCATSRVHGSYEQYFGPGTRLTVT.

The chain uses TRBV10-3 and TRBJ2-3, with unresolved D. Trimming removed 3 bases from V and 3 bases from J, with 7 bases in between. The germline CDR1 and CDR2 sequences are ENHRY and SYGVKD. There are 13 residues in the CDR3. The CDR3 is CAISEMGTDTQYF. The CDR3 bases are TGTGCCATCAGTGAAATGGGGACAGATACGCAGTATTTT.